This T cell receptor (beta chain) was identified in a study of T cell repertoires in cytomegalovirus infection. Study-wide background: Matching HLA type and CMV infection were both indicated by public TCR beta signatures.

General study points: HLA-C-restricted, CMV-specific TCR beta clonotypes were dominant ex vivo. Using cumulative public TCR beta family frequency, the authors identified those who carried CMV together with the relevant HLA.

This clonotype was detected many times. Antigen unknown. Using its own MiXCR run on the reads, TCRdb lists one record per CDR3 protein. The sample includes under 300,000 distinct CDR3 sequences, over 15% seen only once; the top ten take roughly 50%. V lost 2 bases and J lost 2, with 10 bases in between. Looked up from germline, CDR1 is SGHAT and CDR2 is FQNNGV. This CDR3 has 15 amino acids. This rearrangement joins TRBV11-2 to TRBJ1-3, with unresolved D. The sequence came from a human donor in good health (CMV status not recorded). Some clones in this sample may be carry-over from other donors' samples. The specimen was CD8+ T cells from PBMCs. As DNA, the CDR3 is TGTGCCAGCAGCTTAATAGGGAGAGCTGGAAACACCATATATTTT. Amino acid sequence: CASSLIGRAGNTIYF.